The following is a T cell receptor beta chain sequence with its context. An end of the junction does not agree with germline; a read error may underlie this. This same CDR3 is encoded by further DNA sequences in the sample. Germline V gene data show CDR1 as SEHNR and CDR2 as FQNEAQ (reference sequence). The CDR3 loop spans 15 amino acids. Treatment here: randomized to nivolumab then ipilimumab (arm A) or the reverse (arm B). This sample was taken from a study of sequential checkpoint blockade in melanoma. The repertoire was sequenced with immunoSEQ multiplex PCR; TCRdb's copy has only in-frame clones and lacks some. The data show over 9,000 clones, with 75% seen just once and around 20% held by the top ten.

The gene calls are TRBV7-9 and TRBJ1-1; 9 nucleotides match TRBD1. This sequence was found in a human donor with melanoma. The starting material was CD8+ T cells sorted from blood (inferred from file names), obtained from a patient given nivolumab and ipilimumab in sequence. CDR3 nucleotide sequence: TGCGCCAGCAGCCCGGACAGGGGTCTATTCACTGAAGCTTTCTTT. Translation: CASSPDRGLFTEAFF.